The rows below give T cell receptor beta chains drawn from one sample of a study of regulatory T cells in long-lasting Graves disease. One entry per CDR3 protein, called by TCRdb with MiXCR from the multiplex PCR reads. The sample holds hundreds of thousands of distinct CDR3 sequences; 25% to 35% are singletons and the top ten take roughly 40%. The sequenced sample was peripheral blood mononuclear cells (PBMCs), obtained when the disease was refractory, from a patient treated with antithyroid drugs. These receptors were collected from a female donor with Graves disease. Each CDR3 is given with its conserved first and last residue. Fields, in order: clone size, J gene, V gene, D gene, CDR3 protein, CDR3 DNA. A D gene is named only where the DNA matches it firmly. Not every row has a clone size; where given, it reads once, few, many or a size class.

-,TRBJ1-6,TRBV6-5,TRBD1,CASSFLQGSPLYF,TGTGCCAGCAGTTTTCTACAGGGGAGTCCTTTGTACTTT
-,TRBJ1-1,TRBV20-1,-,CSANPPPLNTEAFF,TGCAGTGCGAACCCCCCTCCGTTGAACACTGAAGCTTTCTTT
many,TRBJ1-2,TRBV28,TRBD1,CASSGRGQSYGYTF,TGTGCCAGCAGCGGCCGGGGACAGAGCTATGGCTACACCTTC
many,TRBJ2-5,TRBV28,-,CASSAETLGETQYF,TGTGCCAGCAGCGCCGAGACCCTAGGGGAGACCCAGTACTTC
-,TRBJ2-2,TRBV3-1,-,CASSPRLRGGTGELFF,TGTGCCAGCAGCCCTCGCCTGCGCGGAGGTACCGGGGAGCTGTTTTTT
many,TRBJ1-1,TRBV6-1,TRBD1,CASSEEGTGVEEAFF,TGTGCCAGCAGTGAAGAGGGGACAGGGGTGGAAGAAGCTTTCTTT
-,TRBJ1-2,TRBV2,-,CASSEGGANNNYGYTF,TGTGCCAGCAGTGAAGGAGGGGCAAACAACAACTATGGCTACACCTTC
-,TRBJ2-1,TRBV28,TRBD2,CASSYEPWRRSGTTAEQFF,TGTGCCAGCAGTTACGAACCCTGGAGGCGTAGCGGGACGACAGCTGAGCAGTTCTTC
-,TRBJ1-1,TRBV29-1,-,CSVRAGTGYTEAFF,TGCAGCGTTCGAGCTGGAACAGGGTACACTGAAGCTTTCTTT
few,TRBJ1-1,TRBV2,-,CASSVVSIPAFF,TGTGCCAGCAGTGTAGTATCCATTCCGGCTTTCTTT
few,TRBJ1-2,TRBV20-1,TRBD1,CSASEIRTGPNYGYTF,TGCAGTGCTAGCGAAATCCGGACAGGTCCTAACTATGGCTACACCTTC
many,TRBJ1-1,TRBV28,-,CASSLRWTEAFF,TGTGCCAGCAGCTTGCGATGGACTGAAGCTTTCTTT
-,TRBJ2-2,TRBV29-1,-,CSARGARGTGDTGELFF,TGCAGCGCAAGAGGGGCACGAGGCACCGGGGACACCGGGGAGCTGTTTTTT
once,TRBJ2-5,TRBV14,-,CASSQVEWDGGETQYF,TGTGCCAGCAGCCAAGTTGAGTGGGACGGAGGGGAGACCCAGTACTTC
-,TRBJ1-1,TRBV6-2/TRBV6-3,-,CASSYSIARTTDTEAFF,TGTGCCAGCAGTTACTCGATTGCAAGGACTACAGACACTGAAGCTTTCTTT
-,TRBJ1-1,TRBV2,-,CASRALTGEDGTEAFF,TGTGCCAGCAGGGCTTTAACGGGGGAAGATGGGACTGAAGCTTTCTTT
-,TRBJ2-2,TRBV10-3,TRBD1,CAISGARDSPTGELFF,TGTGCCATCAGTGGGGCACGGGACAGCCCTACCGGGGAGCTGTTTTTT
-,TRBJ2-7,TRBV20-1,TRBD1,CSARGRGRYEQYF,TGCAGTGCTAGAGGCAGGGGGCGATACGAGCAGTACTTC
few,TRBJ1-1,TRBV29-1,-,CSHGEGTEAFF,TGCAGCCACGGGGAGGGCACTGAAGCTTTCTTT
-,TRBJ1-4,TRBV12-3/TRBV12-4,-,CASSGEKLFF,TGTGCCAGCAGTGGAGAAAAACTGTTTTTT
-,TRBJ2-3,TRBV10-2,-,CASRETDTQYF,TGCGCCAGCAGGGAAACAGATACGCAGTATTTT
-,TRBJ1-5,TRBV30,-,CAWGRGEGQPQHF,TGTGCCTGGGGCAGGGGCGAGGGTCAGCCCCAGCATTTT
few,TRBJ1-2,TRBV5-1,-,CASSPTQQPRGYTF,TGCGCCAGCAGCCCTACGCAACAGCCTCGGGGCTACACCTTC
-,TRBJ2-7,TRBV4-2,TRBD2,CASSPETSGVSYEQYF,TGTGCCAGCAGCCCTGAGACTAGCGGGGTCTCCTACGAGCAGTACTTC
-,TRBJ2-7,TRBV6-2/TRBV6-3,TRBD1,CVSSRTGMAYEQYF,TGTGTCAGCAGTAGGACAGGGATGGCCTACGAGCAGTACTTC
many,TRBJ1-2,TRBV12-3/TRBV12-4,TRBD1,CASSARDRGLGYTF,TGTGCCAGCAGTGCACGGGACAGGGGGCTTGGCTACACCTTC
-,TRBJ2-7,TRBV11-2,TRBD2,CASSLDWLAGGEQYF,TGTGCCAGCAGCTTAGATTGGCTAGCGGGAGGTGAGCAGTACTTC
few,TRBJ1-5,TRBV5-1,-,CASSLARGGRGVYSNQPQHF,TGCGCCAGCAGCTTGGCCCGCGGGGGAAGAGGGGTTTATAGCAATCAGCCCCAGCATTTT
-,TRBJ1-5,TRBV2,TRBD1,CASKLGTGAFSNQPQHF,TGTGCCAGCAAACTTGGGACAGGGGCATTTAGCAATCAGCCCCAGCATTTT
-,TRBJ1-1,TRBV28,TRBD1,CASSLPGQNLNTEAFF,TGTGCCAGCAGTTTACCGGGACAGAATTTGAACACTGAAGCTTTCTTT
-,TRBJ2-5,TRBV29-1,-,CSVAGGGETQYF,TGCAGCGTTGCCGGGGGTGGAGAGACCCAGTACTTC
few,TRBJ2-5,TRBV30,-,CAWSVDRAGTQYF,TGTGCCTGGAGTGTGGATAGGGCCGGGACCCAGTACTTC
few,TRBJ1-1,TRBV25-1,-,CASMGPSEAFF,TGTGCCAGCATGGGACCGTCAGAAGCTTTCTTT
-,TRBJ2-7,TRBV6-5,-,CASSYAGAGYQYEQYF,TGTGCCAGCAGTTACGCCGGGGCAGGGTATCAGTACGAGCAGTACTTC
once,TRBJ1-1,TRBV7-9,-,CASSFPPGTRNTEAFF,TGTGCCAGCAGCTTCCCCCCGGGGACCCGTAACACTGAAGCTTTCTTT
-,TRBJ2-7,TRBV20-1,-,CSARTGTSSSYEQYF,TGCAGTGCTAGAACCGGGACTTCGAGCTCCTACGAGCAGTACTTC
-,TRBJ2-7,TRBV6-1,TRBD1,CASGDSPHEQYF,TGTGCCAGCGGGGACAGTCCCCACGAGCAGTACTTC
-,TRBJ2-7,TRBV29-1,-,CSVNNQGYEQYF,TGCAGCGTTAATAATCAGGGGTACGAGCAGTACTTC
-,TRBJ1-1,TRBV7-9,-,CASSPMTGRDTEAFF,TGTGCCAGCAGCCCTATGACAGGCAGGGACACTGAAGCTTTCTTT
-,TRBJ2-2,TRBV5-1,-,CASSLVGIEANTGELFF,TGCGCCAGCAGCTTGGTCGGGATCGAGGCGAACACCGGGGAGCTGTTTTTT
many,TRBJ1-5,TRBV11-2,-,CASSLAGINQPQHF,TGTGCCAGCAGCTTAGCGGGGATCAATCAGCCCCAGCATTTT
many,TRBJ2-7,TRBV11-2,TRBD1,CASSSGQGVLYEQYF,TGTGCCAGCAGCTCCGGACAGGGGGTACTATACGAGCAGTACTTC
-,TRBJ1-2,TRBV4-3,-,CASSQEGTAYGYTF,TGCGCCAGCAGCCAAGAAGGGACGGCCTATGGCTACACCTTC
few,TRBJ1-2,TRBV20-1,-,CSAMRGIEGYTF,TGCAGTGCCATGAGGGGAATAGAAGGCTACACCTTC
many,TRBJ1-5,TRBV2,-,CASMKGGNQPQHF,TGTGCCAGCATGAAGGGGGGCAATCAGCCCCAGCATTTT
-,TRBJ2-2,TRBV11-2,-,CASSLRIGQIPNTGELFF,TGTGCCAGCAGCTTAAGGATCGGGCAGATCCCGAACACCGGGGAGCTGTTTTTT
-,TRBJ1-2,TRBV15,TRBD1,CATSRVVGTGHGYTF,TGTGCCACCAGCAGAGTTGTCGGGACAGGGCATGGCTACACCTTC
-,TRBJ1-3,TRBV28,TRBD1,CASSWDRGSGNTIYF,TGTGCCAGCAGTTGGGACAGGGGGTCTGGAAACACCATATATTTT
few,TRBJ1-1,TRBV25-1,TRBD1,CASSEAGRGQAFF,TGTGCCAGCAGTGAGGCGGGCAGGGGGCAAGCTTTCTTT
-,TRBJ2-1,TRBV12-5,-,CASGLERLTLGEF,TGTGCTAGTGGTTTGGAGAGATTGACACTCGGTGAATTC
few,TRBJ1-1,TRBV12-5,TRBD1,CASGQGEVTEAFF,TGTGCTAGTGGACAGGGGGAGGTCACTGAAGCTTTCTTT
-,TRBJ1-2,TRBV6-1,-,CASSAQAYGYTF,TGTGCCAGCAGTGCTCAGGCCTATGGCTACACCTTC
-,TRBJ1-5,TRBV6-1,-,CASSGDTYQPQHF,TGTGCCAGCAGTGGAGACACGTATCAGCCCCAGCATTTT